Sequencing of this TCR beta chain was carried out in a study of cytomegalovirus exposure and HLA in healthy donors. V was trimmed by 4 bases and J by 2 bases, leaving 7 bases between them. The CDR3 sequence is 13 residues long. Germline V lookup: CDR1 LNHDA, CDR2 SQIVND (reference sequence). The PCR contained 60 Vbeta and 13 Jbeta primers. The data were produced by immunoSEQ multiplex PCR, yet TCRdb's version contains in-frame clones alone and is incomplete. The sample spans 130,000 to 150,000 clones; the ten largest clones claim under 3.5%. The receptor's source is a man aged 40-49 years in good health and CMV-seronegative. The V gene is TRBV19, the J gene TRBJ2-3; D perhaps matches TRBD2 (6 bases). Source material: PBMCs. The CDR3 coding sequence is TGTGCCAGTAGTACTAGCGTCACAGATACGCAGTATTTT. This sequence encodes CASSTSVTDTQYF.